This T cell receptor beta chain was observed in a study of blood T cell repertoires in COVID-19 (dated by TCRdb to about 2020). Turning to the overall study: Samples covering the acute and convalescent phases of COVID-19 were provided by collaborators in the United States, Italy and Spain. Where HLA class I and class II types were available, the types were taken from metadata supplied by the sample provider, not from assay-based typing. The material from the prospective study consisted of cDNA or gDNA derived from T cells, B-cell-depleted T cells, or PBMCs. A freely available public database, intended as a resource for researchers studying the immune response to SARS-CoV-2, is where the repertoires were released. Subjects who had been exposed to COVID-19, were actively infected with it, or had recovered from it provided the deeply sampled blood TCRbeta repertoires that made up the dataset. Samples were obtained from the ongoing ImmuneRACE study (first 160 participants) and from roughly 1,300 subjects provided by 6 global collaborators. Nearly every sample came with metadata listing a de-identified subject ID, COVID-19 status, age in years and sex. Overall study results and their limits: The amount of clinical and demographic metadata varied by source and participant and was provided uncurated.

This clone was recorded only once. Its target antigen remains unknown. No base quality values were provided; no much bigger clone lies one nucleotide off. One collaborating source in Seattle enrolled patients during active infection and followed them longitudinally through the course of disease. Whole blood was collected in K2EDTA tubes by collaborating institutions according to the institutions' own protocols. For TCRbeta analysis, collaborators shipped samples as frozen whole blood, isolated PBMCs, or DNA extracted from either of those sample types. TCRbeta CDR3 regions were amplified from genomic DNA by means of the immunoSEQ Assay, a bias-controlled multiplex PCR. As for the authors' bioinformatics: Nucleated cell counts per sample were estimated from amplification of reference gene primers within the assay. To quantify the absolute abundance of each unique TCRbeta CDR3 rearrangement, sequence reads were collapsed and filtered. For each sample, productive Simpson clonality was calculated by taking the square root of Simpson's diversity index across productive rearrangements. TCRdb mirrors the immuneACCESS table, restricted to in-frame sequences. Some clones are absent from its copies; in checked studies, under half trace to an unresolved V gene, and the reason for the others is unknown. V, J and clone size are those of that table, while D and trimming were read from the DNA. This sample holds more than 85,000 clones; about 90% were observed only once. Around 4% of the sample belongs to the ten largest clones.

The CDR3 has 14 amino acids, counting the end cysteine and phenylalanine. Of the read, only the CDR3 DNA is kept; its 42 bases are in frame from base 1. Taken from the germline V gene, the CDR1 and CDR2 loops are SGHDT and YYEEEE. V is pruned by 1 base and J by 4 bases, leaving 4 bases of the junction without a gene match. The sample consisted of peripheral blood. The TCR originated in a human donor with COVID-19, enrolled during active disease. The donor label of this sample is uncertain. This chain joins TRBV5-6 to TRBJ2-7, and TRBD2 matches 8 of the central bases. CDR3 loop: CASSLYSGRYEQYF. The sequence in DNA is TGTGCCAGCAGCTTGTACAGCGGGAGATACGAGCAGTACTTC.